The 7 T cell receptor beta chains below all came from one sample that was sequenced in a study of T cells after yellow fever vaccination. TCRdb re-called the 5' RACE reads with MiXCR, one entry per CDR3 protein. Among about 320,000 distinct CDR3 sequences, around 4.4% were seen once, and the ten largest hold around 19%. The sequencing here drew on PBMCs, taken 15 days after the yellow fever booster vaccination. The receptors come from a man aged 18-30 years who received the YFV17D yellow fever vaccine.

This clonotype occurred many times. The rearrangement joins TRBV6-1 to TRBJ1-1, with D uncertain. Germline CDR1 MNHNS, CDR2 SASEGT. Trimming cost V 2 bases and J 7 bases, with 14 bases left between them. This CDR3 is built from 14 residues. The DNA of the CDR3 is TGTGCCAGCAGTGAAAAAGTGGCAACAGTTGAAGCTTTCTTT. It codes for CASSEKVATVEAFF.

This clonotype was observed at least ten times. The rearrangement uses TRBV20-1 and TRBJ1-5; 9 bases match TRBD1. V shed 5 bases, J shed 6 bases, and the junction held 8 bases outside the gene matches. The germline V gene encodes CDR1 DFQATT and CDR2 SNEGSKA (reference sequence). The CDR3 has 14 amino acids. CDR3 coding DNA: TGCAGTGCTGCCACAGGGGGCTCAAGTCAGCCCCAGCATTTT. It specifies CSAATGGSSQPQHF.

The gene calls are TRBV12-3 or TRBV12-4 and TRBJ1-2, with D perhaps TRBD1 (6 bases). The CDR3 covers 13 residues. The germline V and J ends were trimmed by 3 bases and 8 bases, with 13 bases remaining between them. The DNA of the CDR3 is TGTGCCAGCAGTTTGATCAGGGGTCGGGGCTACACCTTC. Translating it yields CASSLIRGRGYTF.

In this sample, this clonotype turned up many times. This rearrangement joins TRBV27 to TRBJ1-2; possibly TRBD1 for D (5 bases). This CDR3 has 15 amino acids. Germline CDR1 MNHEY, CDR2 SMNVEV (reference sequence). Between the trimmed V and J ends, which lost 3 bases and 4 bases, there was a span of 15 bases. Written as DNA, the CDR3 is TGTGCCAGCAGTTTGATAGGAGGGACCCTCTATGGCTACACCTTC. Its translation is CASSLIGGTLYGYTF.

This chain uses TRBV20-1 with TRBJ1-5, with D possibly matching TRBD1 (6 bases). The germline V and J ends were trimmed by 6 bases and 3 bases, with 12 bases remaining between them. Looked up from germline, CDR1 is DFQATT and CDR2 is SNEGSKA (reference sequence). The CDR3 loop spans 13 amino acids. The CDR3 spells CSAPRGVNQPQHF. The CDR3 DNA sequence: TGCAGTGCCCCGAGGGGGGTCAATCAGCCCCAGCATTTT.

This clonotype appeared many times. The J gene is TRBJ1-2, the V gene TRBV12-3 or TRBV12-4; D ambiguous. Trimming took off 3 bases at V and 7 bases at J, with 6 bases between the two ends. The CDR3 contains 11 residues. CDR3 in amino acids: CASSFKGGYTF. CDR3 DNA: TGTGCCAGCAGTTTCAAGGGTGGCTACACCTTC.

Many counts were recorded for this clonotype. CDR3 region: CASSPLNTGELFF. The CDR3 DNA reads TGTGCCAGCAGTCCACTGAACACCGGGGAGCTGTTTTTT. This sequence joins TRBV12-3 or TRBV12-4 and TRBJ2-2; the D is unclear. The CDR3 contains 13 residues. V lost 5 bases to trimming and J lost 1 base, with 5 bases between them.